This T cell receptor (beta chain) was obtained from a study of T cell changes during pregnancy in multiple sclerosis. Germline values: CDR1 SGDLS, CDR2 YYNGEE. The CDR3 is 13 amino acids. Trimming shortened V by 4 bases and J by 3 bases, and 10 bases separated the two germline ends. Repertoires were generated with immunoSEQ multiplex PCR, while TCRdb's copy carries only in-frame clones and drops some. The sample yields roughly 76,000 clones, around nine tenths seen once. This sequence joins TRBV9 and TRBJ1-1; D not certain. This receptor was obtained from a female donor with multiple sclerosis, enrolled in a pregnancy study. The sample was CD4+ T cells from peripheral blood mononuclear cells, taken after pregnancy. The CDR3 sequence is CASSSQADTEAFF. The CDR3 coding sequence is TGTGCCAGCAGCTCCCAAGCGGACACTGAAGCTTTCTTT.